The 16 T cell receptor beta chains reported below all come from one sample, sequenced in a study of OX40 agonist ivuxolimab in advanced cancers. Only in-frame clones appear in the TCRdb table, and some are missing; sequencing was by immunoSEQ multiplex PCR. The sample contains over 40,000 clones, almost 90% of which appear only once. This specimen was CD4+ or CD8+ T cells sorted from blood, taken in a trial of the OX40 agonist ivuxolimab. Every receptor here comes from an adult with an advanced solid tumor such as melanoma, head and neck, liver or kidney cancer.

The CDR3 DNA follows: TGTGCCAGCAGTCCACCGACAGGGTGGGGCACTGAAGCTTTCTTT. This codes for CASSPPTGWGTEAFF. This chain uses TRBV27 with TRBJ1-1; 7 nucleotides match TRBD1. This CDR3 comprises 15 residues. Germline CDR1 and CDR2: MNHEY and SMNVEV (reference sequence). J lost 4 bases, V lost 5 bases, and 10 bases had no gene match.

This clone is a singleton in its sample. V and J are TRBV29-1 and TRBJ1-5; 7 bases align to TRBD1. This CDR3 is 14 amino acids long. Per the germline V gene, CDR1 is SQVTM and CDR2 is ANQGSEA. J lost 2 bases, V lost 5 bases, and 6 bases had no gene match. The CDR3 region is CSVSQGLGNQPQHF. Written as DNA, the CDR3 is TGCAGCGTTTCACAGGGGCTTGGCAATCAGCCCCAGCATTTT.

This clone has just a few counts. The J gene is TRBJ1-2, the V gene TRBV6-5, with a tentative D call TRBD1 (6 bases). There are 14 residues in the CDR3. Germline V gene data show CDR1 as MNHEY and CDR2 as SVGAGI. Trimming took off 7 bases at V and 5 bases at J, with 17 bases between the two ends. The CDR3 loop is CASKQGLLVYGYTF. The CDR3, as DNA: TGTGCCAGCAAGCAGGGGCTCCTAGTTTATGGCTACACCTTC.

This clone was counted only a few times. The V gene is TRBV30, the J gene TRBJ1-5; the D is unclear. Germline lookup yields CDR1 GTSNPN and CDR2 SVGIG (reference sequence). The CDR3 covers 14 residues. Trimming cost V 5 bases and J 5 bases, with 16 bases left between them. The CDR3 reads CAWAAGLRDQPQHF. CDR3 sequence (DNA): TGTGCCTGGGCTGCTGGGCTCCGAGATCAGCCCCAGCATTTT.

The chain employs TRBV7-9 and TRBJ1-6; the D is unclear. The V gene lost 4 bases and the J gene lost 7 bases, with 14 bases spanning the gap. This CDR3 spans 15 amino acids. CDR1 and CDR2 (germline): SEHNR, FQNEAQ (reference sequence). This CDR3 is CASSSYGGGNSPLHF. Here the CDR3 DNA reads TGTGCCAGCAGCTCGTACGGAGGAGGGAATTCACCCCTCCACTTT.

This chain uses TRBV18 with TRBJ2-5, with 7 bases identical to TRBD2. The CDR3 is 14 amino acids. The V segment lost 2 bases and the J segment 5 bases; nucleotides outside the gene matches: 5. CDR1 KGHSH and CDR2 LQKENI come from the germline V gene. The CDR3 sequence: CASSPSTGGETQYF. CDR3 bases: TGTGCCAGCTCACCATCTACGGGGGGTGAGACCCAGTACTTC.

The CDR3 DNA reads as TGTGCCAGCAGTGTCGTCGGAGATACGCAGTATTTT. Translating gives CASSVVGDTQYF. V is TRBV2 and J is TRBJ2-3; no clear D. The CDR3 length is 12 residues. The ends were cut back, 4 bases at V and 5 bases at J, with 7 bases in the middle. CDR1 and CDR2 from the germline V gene are SNHLY and FYNNEI.

The V gene is TRBV28, the J gene TRBJ2-2; 9 nucleotides align to TRBD2. This CDR3 spans 16 amino acids. Trimming removed 7 bases from V and 7 bases from J; junction bases left unmatched: 13. Germline V gene data show CDR1 as MDHEN and CDR2 as SYDVKM. The CDR3 DNA reads TGTGCCAGCATCCAGATCGCGGGGGGGAATCACGGGGAGCTGTTTTTT. Translation: CASIQIAGGNHGELFF.

The rearrangement links TRBV27 to TRBJ2-2; maybe TRBD2 (6 bases). This CDR3 is 16 amino acids long. V dropped 6 bases and J dropped 5 bases, with 19 bases sitting between them. The germline V gene encodes CDR1 MNHEY and CDR2 SMNVEV (reference sequence). For the CDR3, the DNA is TGTGCCAGCAGAATTCTCGGGACTGCCCGAACCGGGGAGCTGTTTTTT. It encodes CASRILGTARTGELFF.

This CDR3 is CASSASALVGASYEQYF. The CDR3 DNA sequence: TGTGCCAGCAGCGCCTCCGCTTTAGTCGGGGCCTCCTACGAGCAGTACTTC. The chain couples TRBV11-2 to TRBJ2-7; D tentatively fits TRBD1 or TRBD2 (5 bases each). There are 17 residues in the CDR3. The V gene lost 5 bases and the J gene lost 0 bases, with 20 bases spanning the gap. CDR1 is SGHAT and CDR2 is FQNNGV in the germline V gene.

The chain has TRBV9 and TRBJ2-5; D is unclear. The ends were cut back, 3 bases at V and 2 bases at J, with 8 bases in the middle. The CDR3 is made up of 13 amino acids. The germline gives CDR1 SGDLS, CDR2 YYNGEE. The CDR3 is CASSADIQETQYF. The CDR3 DNA is TGTGCCAGCAGCGCAGACATTCAAGAGACCCAGTACTTC.

This chain links TRBV4-1 with TRBJ2-7; 11 bases are shared with TRBD1. The CDR3 has 17 amino acids. The germline gives CDR1 MGHRA, CDR2 YSYEKL. V shed 0 bases, J shed 2 bases, and the junction held 6 bases outside the gene matches. The CDR3 bases are TGCGCCAGCAGCCAAGACCCGGACAGGGGGCAAACCTACGAGCAGTACTTC. Its translation is CASSQDPDRGQTYEQYF.

The V gene is TRBV11-2, the J gene TRBJ2-3; D is undetermined. V was shortened by 1 base and J by 4 bases, with 12 bases between the two germline ends. CDR1 SGHAT and CDR2 FQNNGV come from the germline V gene. This CDR3 has 15 amino acids. CDR3 region: CASSLVLGFADTQYF. In nucleotides, the CDR3 is TGTGCCAGCAGCTTAGTTCTCGGTTTCGCAGATACGCAGTATTTT.

This clone was seen only a few times. Within the sample, other DNA sequences also encode this same CDR3. The J gene is TRBJ1-1, the V gene TRBV7-3; possibly TRBD1 for D (5 bases). Between the trimmed V and J ends, which lost 2 bases and 4 bases, there was a span of 17 bases. This CDR3 spans 16 amino acids. The V gene's germline CDR1 is SGHTA and CDR2 FQGTGA. The CDR3 bases are TGTGCCAGCAGCTTAGCGGGGGGTCGGCAGGGCACTGAAGCTTTCTTT. Translation gives CASSLAGGRQGTEAFF.

The chain recombines TRBV29-1 with TRBJ2-1; no firm D call. V lost 7 bases, J lost 6 bases, and 16 bases lay in between. The CDR3 consists of 13 residues. CDR1 is SQVTM, CDR2 ANQGSEA, per germline. The CDR3 coding sequence is TGCAGCGCACCCCTGCAGCCGGCCAATGAGCAGTTCTTC. The encoded protein is CSAPLQPANEQFF.

The CDR3 reads CASSSFRAKDQPQHF. Written as DNA, the CDR3 is TGTGCCAGCAGTTCGTTCAGGGCCAAGGATCAGCCCCAGCATTTT. The chain recombines TRBV28 with TRBJ1-5, with a tentative D call TRBD1 (5 bases). From germline, CDR1 is MDHEN and CDR2 SYDVKM. The ends were cut back, 4 bases at V and 5 bases at J, with 15 bases in the middle. The CDR3 extends over 15 amino acids.